One and the same sample provided the 5 T cell receptor beta chains below, sequenced in a study of pediatric ulcerative colitis. Method: immunoSEQ multiplex PCR; TCRdb's copy keeps in-frame clones and lacks some. The sample lists about 12,000 clones, more than 70% occurring once. One to two pinch biopsies were taken from the rectum during colonoscopy. Material for sequencing was gut tissue. The receptors stem from a boy between 10 and 17 years old who was a control in a study of pediatric ulcerative colitis.

The chain uses TRBV30 and TRBJ1-5; D is ambiguous. Germline values: CDR1 GTSNPN, CDR2 SVGIG (reference sequence). The CDR3 spans 13 residues. The V end lost 0 bases, the J end lost 3 bases, and 6 bases lay between the germline ends. The CDR3 nucleotides are TGTGCCTGGAGTGTAAGCCACAATCAGCCCCAGCATTTT. Residues: CAWSVSHNQPQHF.

The chain links TRBV10-3 to TRBJ2-7; 10 bases align to TRBD1. The CDR3 runs to 13 residues. From germline, CDR1 is ENHRY and CDR2 SYGVKD. The ends lost 6 bases at V and 5 bases at J; junction bases unmatched: 4. Here the CDR3 reads CAISPGTGDEQYF. DNA for the CDR3: TGTGCCATCAGCCCCGGGACAGGGGACGAGCAGTACTTC.

This clone was seen more than once but under ten times. J is TRBJ2-1 and V is TRBV11-2; 7 nucleotides match TRBD2. With V trimmed by 4 bases and J by 9 bases, 9 bases remained unmatched. The CDR3 runs 14 residues. Germline V gives CDR1 SGHAT, CDR2 FQNNGV. The CDR3 DNA follows: TGTGCCAGCAGCTACGAGCGGGGAGTCCCTGAGCAGTTCTTC. Translated, it gives CASSYERGVPEQFF.

The chain combines TRBV19 with TRBJ1-5, with TRBD1 matching over 7 bases. J lost 3 bases, V lost 6 bases, and 14 bases had no gene match. This CDR3 comprises 17 residues. Germline CDR1 LNHDA, CDR2 SQIVND (reference sequence). CDR3 residues: CASSNGPDRSNNQPQHF. CDR3 bases: TGTGCCAGTAGCAATGGACCGGACAGGTCCAACAATCAGCCCCAGCATTTT.

This chain joins TRBV2 and TRBJ1-1; D is ambiguous. CDR1 SNHLY and CDR2 FYNNEI come from the germline V gene. Trimming took 5 bases from V and 11 from J, leaving 18 bases between them. The CDR3 has 13 residues. Here the CDR3 DNA reads TGTGCCAGCAGTCGTATTCTAAGCTGGGATGCTTTCTTT. Its protein is CASSRILSWDAFF. The full variable domain, in which reference TRBV2 and TRBJ1-1 provide the parts outside the CDR3, is EPEVTQTPSHQVTQMGQEVILRCVPISNHLYFYWYRQILGQKVEFLVSFYNNEISEKSEIFDDQFSVERPDGSNFTLKIRSTKLEDSAMYFCASSRILSWDAFFGQGTRLTVV.